This TCR beta chain is drawn from a study of blood T cell repertoires in COVID-19. Turning to the study itself: PBMCs, B-cell-depleted T cells, or T cells were the source of the cDNA or gDNA that made up the material.

TCRdb's table, derived via immunoSEQ multiplex PCR, lists solely in-frame clones and lacks some. The sample lists under 150,000 clones; less than 90% were seen once. Those enrolled, adults aged roughly 18 to 89 years, came from 24 US areas. Participants had their cohort set by participant-reported clinical history. Trimming removed 2 bases from V and 5 bases from J; junction bases left unmatched: 5. This CDR3 has 16 residues. Germline V gene sequence: CDR1 SGHRS, CDR2 YFSETQ. The chain is built from TRBV5-1 and TRBJ2-1; 12 bases are shared with TRBD1. Sequences were obtained from PBMCs or T cells enriched from blood (not recorded which). This clonotype was obtained from a man aged 30 to 45 who had recovered from COVID-19. The CDR3 sequence is CASSFAGTGGHNEQFF. CDR3 sequence (DNA): TGCGCCAGCAGCTTTGCCGGGACAGGGGGCCACAATGAGCAGTTCTTC.